These 13 T cell receptor beta chains were all obtained from the same sample, sequenced in a study of siplizumab effects on memory and regulatory T cells. Clones were read by immunoSEQ multiplex PCR, and TCRdb kept only the in-frame ones, dropping some. The table records some 99,000 clones, 90% to 95% of them present only once. Sequencing used Tregs sorted from blood. The receptor source for this set is a human donor in good health.

In DNA, the CDR3 is TGCGCCAGCAGCTTGTCTGGAGGCACAGATACGCAGTATTTT. The encoded protein is CASSLSGGTDTQYF. This chain links TRBV5-1 with TRBJ2-3, with D unclear. V was shortened by 1 base and J by 1 base, with 7 bases between the two germline ends. CDR1 is SGHRS, CDR2 YFSETQ, per germline. CDR3 length: 14 residues.

The rearrangement uses TRBV25-1 and TRBJ2-7, with 13 bases identical to TRBD2. In germline, CDR1 is MGHDK, CDR2 SYGVNS. V shed 6 bases, J shed 0 bases, and the junction held 2 bases outside the gene matches. This CDR3 is 15 amino acids long. CDR3 nucleotides: TGTGCCAGCAGGGGACTAGCGGGGCCCTCCTACGAGCAGTACTTC. It specifies CASRGLAGPSYEQYF.

The V call is TRBV11-1, the J call TRBJ2-5; 11 nucleotides agree with TRBD1. The CDR3 length is 15 residues. CDR1 SGHAT and CDR2 FQDESV come from the germline V gene (reference sequence). V dropped 5 bases and J dropped 4; count of bases not matched to a gene: 6. The CDR3 spells CASSPGQGGGETQYF. The CDR3 DNA sequence: TGTGCCAGCAGCCCGGGACAGGGGGGCGGAGAGACCCAGTACTTC. Looking up the rest from reference TRBV11-1 and TRBJ2-5 gives the full variable domain: EAEVAQSPRYKITEKSQAVAFWCDPISGHATLYWYRQILGQGPELLVQFQDESVVDDSQLPKDRFSAERLKGVDSTLKIQPAELGDSAMYLCASSPGQGGGETQYFGPGTRLLVL.

The V call is TRBV5-1, the J call TRBJ2-3, with D possibly matching TRBD1 (5 bases). The CDR3 has 14 residues. Germline lookup yields CDR1 SGHRS and CDR2 YFSETQ. V was cut by 2 bases and J by 2 bases, with 9 bases left in between. The CDR3, as DNA: TGCGCCAGCAGCTTTCAGGGTAACACAGATACGCAGTATTTT. This encodes CASSFQGNTDTQYF.

V and J are TRBV2 and TRBJ1-2; 9 nucleotides align to TRBD1. Germline values: CDR1 SNHLY, CDR2 FYNNEI. CDR3 length equals 14 residues. With V trimmed by 6 bases and J by 5 bases, 7 bases remained unmatched. As DNA, the CDR3 is TGTGCCAGCAGCTTTGTACAGGGGGCGTATGGCTACACCTTC. Its protein product is CASSFVQGAYGYTF. The variable domain in full, with the rest retrieved from reference TRBV2 and TRBJ1-2, is EPEVTQTPSHQVTQMGQEVILRCVPISNHLYFYWYRQILGQKVEFLVSFYNNEISEKSEIFDDQFSVERPDGSNFTLKIRSTKLEDSAMYFCASSFVQGAYGYTFGSGTRLTVV.

The chain is built from TRBV11-2 and TRBJ2-1, with 10 bases aligning to TRBD2. CDR1 is SGHAT and CDR2 is FQNNGV in the germline V gene. Losses at the gene ends were 5 bases for V and 2 bases for J; bases not matched to a gene: 3. This CDR3 comprises 15 residues. CDR3 residues: CASSAGLAAYNEQFF. CDR3 DNA: TGTGCCAGCAGCGCTGGACTAGCGGCCTACAATGAGCAGTTCTTC.

This chain's CDR3 is CASSIGQTYTEAFF. The CDR3 DNA is TGTGCCAGCAGCATTGGACAGACTTACACTGAAGCTTTCTTT. This chain links TRBV7-9 with TRBJ1-1, with a tentative D call TRBD1 (6 bases). V was shortened by 5 bases and J by 3 bases, with 13 bases between the two germline ends. This CDR3 region has 14 residues. Germline V lookup: CDR1 SEHNR, CDR2 FQNEAQ (reference sequence).

The CDR3 coding sequence is TGTGCCAGCAGTGAGCGGGGGCAAGAGACCCAGTACTTC. This translates into CASSERGQETQYF. The gene calls are TRBV6-1 and TRBJ2-5; 7 bases are shared with TRBD2. The germline V gene has CDR1 MNHNS and CDR2 SASEGT. This CDR3 has 13 residues. Trimming removed 3 bases from V and 2 bases from J; junction bases left unmatched: 0.

The sample holds a few counts of this clone. The CDR3 region has the DNA TGCGCCAGCAGCCATCCCGACAGGGACGAAGCTTTCTTT. Amino acids: CASSHPDRDEAFF. The chain combines TRBV4-1 with TRBJ1-1; TRBD1 aligns across 7 bases. Germline-derived CDR1 and CDR2 are MGHRA and YSYEKL. CDR3 size: 13 residues. Unmatched junction bases numbered 6, after V lost 3 bases and J lost 8 bases.

The chain carries TRBV7-2 and TRBJ1-2; 8 bases are shared with TRBD1. The germline CDR1 and CDR2 sequences are SGHTA and FQGNSA. V lost 5 bases, J lost 3 bases, and 2 bases stayed unmatched. This CDR3 is built from 13 residues. The CDR3 bases are TGTGCCAGCAGCCTGGACAGGGACTATGGCTACACCTTC. This encodes CASSLDRDYGYTF.

The chain has TRBV11-2 and TRBJ2-2; a weak D match, TRBD2 (6 bases). Germline V CDR1 and CDR2: SGHAT, FQNNGV. V gave up 2 bases and J gave up 3 bases, with 13 bases separating them. CDR3 length equals 16 residues. CDR3 coding DNA: TGTGCCAGCAGCTTACTCCGGGACTCTCACACCGGGGAGCTGTTTTTT. Its protein product is CASSLLRDSHTGELFF.

This clone appeared a single time. This chain links TRBV19 with TRBJ1-5; D perhaps matches TRBD1 (6 bases). Germline loops: CDR1 LNHDA, CDR2 SQIVND (reference sequence). The CDR3 consists of 17 residues. The V end was cut by 5 bases, the J end by 0 bases, with 17 bases between. The chain's CDR3 is CASSPPTNRASNQPQHF. The CDR3 DNA sequence: TGTGCCAGTAGTCCGCCAACTAACAGGGCTAGCAATCAGCCCCAGCATTTT.

The genes are TRBV5-4 and TRBJ1-5, with D possibly being TRBD1 (5 bases). CDR1 is SGHNT, CDR2 YYREEE, per germline (reference sequence). The V end was cut by 6 bases, the J end by 0 bases, with 22 bases between. The CDR3 extends over 18 amino acids. The CDR3 loop reads CASNARGRWGYSNQPQHF. DNA of the CDR3: TGTGCCAGCAATGCCCGGGGCAGGTGGGGATATAGCAATCAGCCCCAGCATTTT.